This T cell receptor (beta chain) is from a study of blood T cell repertoires in COVID-19. TCRdb's table, derived via immunoSEQ multiplex PCR, lists solely in-frame clones and lacks some. The sample includes fewer than 250,000 clones, over 80% seen only once; the top ten take around 6.8%. The sample was peripheral blood. This receptor was obtained from a woman aged 60-75 years with active or convalescent COVID-19.

CDR3 protein: CASRVQGDTDTQYF. In DNA form, the CDR3 reads TGCGCCAGCAGGGTACAGGGGGACACAGATACGCAGTATTTT. This sequence joins TRBV5-1 and TRBJ2-3; 8 positions match TRBD1. Germline V CDR1 and CDR2: SGHRS, YFSETQ. The V gene end was trimmed by 5 bases and the J gene end by 2 bases; junction bases not matched to a gene: 4. There are 14 residues in the CDR3. The whole variable domain, filled in from reference TRBV5-1 and TRBJ2-3, reads KAGVTQTPRYLIKTRGQQVTLSCSPISGHRSVSWYQQTPGQGLQFLFEYFSETQRNKGNFPGRFSGRQFSNSRSEMNVSTLELGDSALYLCASRVQGDTDTQYFGPGTRLTVL.